Listed below are T cell receptor beta chains from one sample, sequenced in a study of vaccination effects on CD4 cells after COVID-19. Their specific antigens are unknown. Measured with immunoSEQ multiplex PCR; TCRdb has only the in-frame clones, and not every one. The sample has more than 12,000 clones; 76% are singletons. Sample: CD4+ T cells from PBMCs cultured with HCoV-NL63 spike peptides, taken after COVID-19 vaccination. The source is a human donor who had a prior SARS-CoV-2 infection. CDR3s include the opening cysteine and the closing phenylalanine or tryptophan. The D gene is left open where the match is weak. A clone size is listed for some rows: how often the clone was seen (once, few, many), or a class if it is expanded.

V	size	J	D	CDR3	DNA
TRBV5-6	NA	TRBJ1-2	TRBD1	CASTLIGTGGDGYTF	TGTGCCAGCACCCTTATAGGGACAGGGGGAGATGGCTACACCTTC
TRBV18	NA	TRBJ2-5	TRBD1	CASSPKWTGGPETQYF	TGTGCCAGCTCACCTAAGTGGACAGGGGGGCCAGAGACCCAGTACTTC
TRBV7-9	NA	TRBJ2-1	TRBD2	CASSPWGLLAGGEQFF	TGTGCCAGCAGCCCGTGGGGCCTACTAGCGGGAGGCGAGCAGTTCTTC
TRBV29-1	NA	TRBJ2-7	NA	CSVSGYSYEQYF	TGCAGCGTTTCCGGGTACTCCTACGAGCAGTACTTC
TRBV5-1	NA	TRBJ1-1	NA	CASSLEGEGEAFF	TGCGCCAGCAGCTTGGAGGGGGAGGGTGAAGCTTTCTTT
TRBV19	few	TRBJ2-7	TRBD2	CASSTSGGTGEQYF	TGTGCCAGTAGTACTAGCGGGGGGACTGGCGAGCAGTACTTC
TRBV3-1/TRBV3-2	NA	TRBJ1-3	NA	CASSQVGRSYSGNTIYF	TGTGCCAGCAGCCAAGTTGGCCGGTCTTACTCTGGAAACACCATATATTTT
TRBV30	few	TRBJ2-1	NA	CAWSVSTSHEQFF	TGTGCCTGGAGTGTAAGCACTAGCCATGAGCAGTTCTTC
TRBV12-3/TRBV12-4	NA	TRBJ1-1	NA	CASSPALYTEAFF	TGTGCCAGCAGCCCGGCCTTGTACACTGAAGCTTTCTTT
TRBV7-2	NA	TRBJ2-7	NA	CASSFRAGLSYEQYF	TGTGCCAGCAGCTTTCGAGCTGGACTCTCCTACGAGCAGTACTTC
TRBV29-1	few	TRBJ1-2	NA	CSVDRGYTF	TGCAGCGTTGATAGAGGCTACACCTTC
TRBV4-3	NA	TRBJ1-4	TRBD1	CASSQISYRGPRKLFF	TGCGCCAGCAGCCAAATCTCCTACAGGGGTCCTAGAAAACTGTTTTTT
TRBV11-3	NA	TRBJ2-5	TRBD2	CASSAGSGSQETQYF	TGTGCCAGCAGCGCAGGTAGCGGGAGTCAAGAGACCCAGTACTTC
TRBV21-1	NA	TRBJ2-1	NA	CASSKPNLDLEFYNEQFF	TGTGCCAGCAGCAAACCGAACTTAGATCTAGAGTTCTACAATGAGCAGTTCTTC
TRBV25-1	once	TRBJ2-7	TRBD2	CASSEMWEGAYEQYF	TGTGCCAGCAGTGAAATGTGGGAGGGAGCCTACGAGCAGTACTTC
TRBV28	NA	TRBJ1-6	NA	CASTPAGQRAGPLHF	TGTGCCAGCACCCCAGCCGGACAAAGGGCGGGACCCCTCCACTTT
TRBV5-1	few	TRBJ2-7	TRBD2	CASSGTSGRGYEQYF	TGCGCCAGCAGCGGAACTAGCGGGAGAGGGTACGAGCAGTACTTC
TRBV27	NA	TRBJ1-4	TRBD1	CASSSRGRTNEKLFF	TGTGCCAGCAGTTCCAGGGGGCGAACTAATGAAAAACTGTTTTTT
TRBV18	once	TRBJ2-7	TRBD2	CASSEGLADSYEQYF	TGTGCCAGCTCAGAAGGACTAGCGGATTCCTACGAGCAGTACTTC
TRBV4-3	NA	TRBJ1-3	NA	CASSQGRSSGNTIYF	TGCGCCAGCAGCCAAGGGCGATCCTCTGGAAACACCATATATTTT
TRBV5-4	NA	TRBJ2-7	NA	CASSQQARGLYEQYF	TGTGCCAGCAGCCAACAAGCACGCGGGCTTTACGAGCAGTACTTC
TRBV5-5	few	TRBJ2-7	NA	CASSLSRAHEQYF	TGTGCCAGCAGCTTGTCCCGAGCCCACGAGCAGTACTTC
TRBV5-1	NA	TRBJ2-7	TRBD1	CASSDGTGSPYEQYF	TGCGCCAGCAGCGACGGGACAGGGTCCCCCTACGAGCAGTACTTC
TRBV18	NA	TRBJ1-6	TRBD1	CASSPMGQGGRSPLHF	TGTGCCAGCTCACCGATGGGACAGGGTGGAAGATCACCCCTCCACTTT
TRBV9	NA	TRBJ1-1	NA	CASSGWDRRGGTEAFF	TGTGCCAGCAGCGGGTGGGATCGGCGTGGTGGCACTGAAGCTTTCTTT
TRBV7-3	NA	TRBJ2-3	TRBD1	CASGTGGTDTQYF	TGTGCCAGCGGGACAGGGGGTACAGATACGCAGTATTTT
TRBV18	NA	TRBJ2-5	NA	CASSRDRETQYF	TGTGCCAGCTCCCGGGACCGAGAGACCCAGTACTTC
TRBV4-1	NA	TRBJ2-1	NA	CASSQGWASRSYNEQFF	TGCGCCAGCAGCCAAGGATGGGCTAGCCGCTCCTACAATGAGCAGTTCTTC
TRBV7-8	NA	TRBJ2-6	NA	CASSLQRTGANVLTF	TGTGCCAGCAGCTTACAGCGGACTGGGGCCAACGTCCTGACTTTC
TRBV5-1	NA	TRBJ2-3	TRBD2	CASSLDPPSGGTDTQYF	TGCGCCAGCAGCTTGGACCCTCCTAGCGGGGGCACAGATACGCAGTATTTT
TRBV7-8	NA	TRBJ1-6	NA	CASSRGEGYNSPLHF	TGTGCCAGCAGCAGGGGTGAAGGCTATAATTCACCCCTCCACTTT
TRBV6-5	NA	TRBJ1-6	NA	CASSPDRGSPLHF	TGTGCCAGCAGTCCGGACAGAGGATCACCCCTCCACTTT
TRBV27	NA	TRBJ2-3	TRBD2	CASSRLGLAGGGDTQYF	TGTGCCAGCAGCCGGCTCGGACTAGCGGGGGGGGGAGATACGCAGTATTTT
TRBV6-6	NA	TRBJ1-2	TRBD1	CASSWGQDYGYTF	TGTGCCAGCAGTTGGGGACAGGATTATGGCTACACCTTC
TRBV7-2	NA	TRBJ2-5	TRBD2	CASSLGLAGQETQYF	TGTGCCAGCAGCCTGGGACTAGCGGGACAAGAGACCCAGTACTTC
TRBV7-6	once	TRBJ2-3	TRBD2	CASSPRGLAGVGDTQYF	TGTGCCAGCAGCCCCCGGGGACTAGCGGGAGTTGGAGATACGCAGTATTTT
TRBV4-2	NA	TRBJ1-1	TRBD1	CASSQVSGQGNTEAFF	TGTGCCAGCAGCCAAGTCTCGGGACAGGGGAACACTGAAGCTTTCTTT